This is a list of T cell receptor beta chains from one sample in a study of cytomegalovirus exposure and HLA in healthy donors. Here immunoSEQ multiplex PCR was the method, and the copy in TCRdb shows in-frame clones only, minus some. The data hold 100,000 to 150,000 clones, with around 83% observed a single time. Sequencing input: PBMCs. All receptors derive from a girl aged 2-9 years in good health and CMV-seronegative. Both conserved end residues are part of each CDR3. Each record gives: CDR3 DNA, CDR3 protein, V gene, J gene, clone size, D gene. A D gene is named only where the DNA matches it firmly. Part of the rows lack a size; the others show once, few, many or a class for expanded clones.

TGCGCCAGCAGCCCAGGGACAGGGAAGACCCAGTACTTC	CASSPGTGKTQYF	TRBV4-3	TRBJ2-5	-	TRBD1
TGCGCCAGCAGCCAAGATTGGGCAGCAACGAAGACCCAGTACTTC	CASSQDWAATKTQYF	TRBV4-3	TRBJ2-5	-	-
TGTGCCAGCAGTCTCAGGGGTCATGGCTACACCTTC	CASSLRGHGYTF	TRBV6-4	TRBJ1-2	few	-
TGTGCCAGCTCACTGCGGGACAGGGCCAACTATGGCTACACCTTC	CASSLRDRANYGYTF	TRBV18	TRBJ1-2	-	TRBD1
TGTGCCAGCAGTGAACAAGCGGGAGATACCTCAGATACGCAGTATTTT	CASSEQAGDTSDTQYF	TRBV6-4	TRBJ2-3	-	TRBD2
TGTGCCAGCAGCTGGACTGGAGATACGCAGTATTTT	CASSWTGDTQYF	TRBV11-2	TRBJ2-3	-	-
TGTGCCAGCAGTCCCTCCTACAGGGGGCTAGGGTTGGAAAAACTGTTTTTT	CASSPSYRGLGLEKLFF	TRBV27	TRBJ1-4	-	TRBD1
TGTGCCAGCAGTTTAGCGGGAGTTTACAATGAGCAGTTCTTC	CASSLAGVYNEQFF	TRBV27	TRBJ2-1	-	TRBD2
TGCGCCAGCAGCGTCGGGACAGTGACCCAAGAGACCCAGTACTTC	CASSVGTVTQETQYF	TRBV5-1	TRBJ2-5	once	TRBD1
TGTGCCAGCAGTGAGGGGCGGCGATCTAACTATGGCTACACCTTC	CASSEGRRSNYGYTF	TRBV2	TRBJ1-2	-	-
TGTGCCAGCAGTGACAGGGAGAACACTGAAGCTTTCTTT	CASSDRENTEAFF	TRBV6-1	TRBJ1-1	-	-
TGTGCTAGTGGTTTGGTACTTAGCACATCCTACGAGCAGTACTTC	CASGLVLSTSYEQYF	TRBV12-5	TRBJ2-7	-	-
TGTGCCAGTAGTCAATCTAGCGGGTCCTACGAGCAGTACTTC	CASSQSSGSYEQYF	TRBV19	TRBJ2-7	once	TRBD2
TGTGCCAGCAGCCCCCGCCGAAAGGGGGGACTAGCGGGGCGCGAGGAGCTGTTTTTT	CASSPRRKGGLAGREELFF	TRBV11-2	TRBJ2-2	-	TRBD2
TGTGCCTGGAGTGTGGGTGGGGCAGGGGAGACCCAGTACTTC	CAWSVGGAGETQYF	TRBV30	TRBJ2-5	few	-
TGCGCCAGCAGCCAAGACTGGCTAGCGGAGGCCTACGAGCAGTACTTC	CASSQDWLAEAYEQYF	TRBV4-3	TRBJ2-7	few	TRBD2